This passage covers 5 T cell receptor beta chains from one sample sequenced in a study of T-cell memory formation after mild COVID-19. TCRdb reprocessed the 5' RACE reads with MiXCR, giving one entry per CDR3 protein. The repertoire holds roughly 240,000 distinct CDR3 sequences, with approximately 15% as singletons. The sample consisted of PBMCs or a T cell subset sorted from them (not recorded which). The receptors originated from an adult woman who had mild COVID-19 (a few samples of this study predate the infection). Cell type and time point are not known.

The genes are TRBV11-1 and TRBJ2-1; tentative D call: TRBD2 (6 bases). Trimming left V 5 bases short and J 9 bases short, with 17 bases between. This CDR3 spans 14 amino acids. Germline loops: CDR1 SGHAT, CDR2 FQDESV (reference sequence). CDR3 sequence reads: CASSRTGGIAEQFF. DNA of the CDR3: TGTGCCAGCAGCCGCACCGGGGGTATCGCTGAGCAGTTCTTC.

The chain has TRBV4-3 and TRBJ1-6, with D uncertain. From germline, CDR1 is LGHNA and CDR2 YSLEER. The CDR3 has 16 residues. With 6 bases removed from V and 7 bases from J, the gap between germline ends came to 19 bases. Here the CDR3 DNA reads TGCGCCAGCAGTCGAGACAATCTCAATACCAATTCACCCCTCCACTTT. Its protein is CASSRDNLNTNSPLHF.

In this sample, this clonotype turned up many times. V is TRBV15 and J is TRBJ2-3; D may be TRBD2 (5 bases). Germline V gives CDR1 LNHNV, CDR2 YYDKDF (reference sequence). The CDR3 length is 14 residues. Between the trimmed V and J ends, which lost 1 base and 5 bases, there was a span of 10 bases. Here the CDR3 DNA reads TGTGCCACCAGCAGAGCAGCCGGAGGAGATACGCAGTATTTT. It encodes CATSRAAGGDTQYF.

This clonotype was seen at least ten times. The chain links TRBV5-1 to TRBJ2-1; TRBD2 matches at 11 bases. The CDR3 sequence is 14 residues long. CDR1 and CDR2 from the germline V gene are SGHRS and YFSETQ. The V gene end was trimmed by 5 bases and the J gene end by 10 bases; junction bases not matched to a gene: 8. In DNA form, the CDR3 reads TGCGCCAGCAGAGGCTTAGCGGGAGGGGAGGAGCAGTTCTTC. It is translated as CASRGLAGGEEQFF.

V is TRBV5-1 and J is TRBJ2-3, with no clear D. The CDR3 is 13 amino acids. V was shortened by 8 bases and J by 4 bases, with 14 bases between the two germline ends. Germline CDR1 reads SGHRS; CDR2 reads YFSETQ. CDR3 amino acids: CASTYGRADTQYF. CDR3 nucleotide sequence: TGCGCCAGTACCTACGGACGAGCAGATACGCAGTATTTT. The full variable domain, rest sourced from reference TRBV5-1 and TRBJ2-3, is KAGVTQTPRYLIKTRGQQVTLSCSPISGHRSVSWYQQTPGQGLQFLFEYFSETQRNKGNFPGRFSGRQFSNSRSEMNVSTLELGDSALYLCASTYGRADTQYFGPGTRLTVL.